Described below is a single T cell receptor (beta chain) sequence and its context. Authors' processing steps: Amplification of reference gene primers was used by the study to estimate nucleated cell counts. Profiled with immunoSEQ multiplex PCR; TCRdb holds only in-frame clones, not every one. The DNA was the basis for D and trimming; V, J and clone size are from that table. The table records about 73,000 clones, 89% of them present only once. This record belongs to a study of blood T cell repertoires in COVID-19. Looking at the study overall: Donors in the United States, Italy and Spain gave samples during acute or convalescent COVID-19.

The CDR3 contains 17 residues. Germline loops: CDR1 KGHDR, CDR2 SFDVKD. V was trimmed by 3 bases and J by 1 base, leaving 17 bases between them. This clonotype was obtained from a man of 80 years or more with acute or convalescent COVID-19. The sequenced sample was peripheral blood. J is TRBJ1-2 and V is TRBV24-1, with D perhaps TRBD1 (5 bases). In DNA form, the CDR3 reads TGTGCCACCAGTGATCCGGCAGGGTCACTTATTAACTATGGCTACACCTTC. Its protein product is CATSDPAGSLINYGYTF.